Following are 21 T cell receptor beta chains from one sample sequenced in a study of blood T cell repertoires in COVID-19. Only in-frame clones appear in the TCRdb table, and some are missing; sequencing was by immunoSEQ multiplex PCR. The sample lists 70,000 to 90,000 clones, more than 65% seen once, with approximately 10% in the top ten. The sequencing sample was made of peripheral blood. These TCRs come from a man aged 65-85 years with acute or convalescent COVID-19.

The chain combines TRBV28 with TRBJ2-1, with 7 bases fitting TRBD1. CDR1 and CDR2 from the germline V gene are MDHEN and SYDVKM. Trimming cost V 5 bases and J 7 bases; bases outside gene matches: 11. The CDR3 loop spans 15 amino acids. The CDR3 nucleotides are TGTGCCAGCAGTCAACGAGGGTTACAGGGGAATGAGCAGTTCTTC. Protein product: CASSQRGLQGNEQFF.

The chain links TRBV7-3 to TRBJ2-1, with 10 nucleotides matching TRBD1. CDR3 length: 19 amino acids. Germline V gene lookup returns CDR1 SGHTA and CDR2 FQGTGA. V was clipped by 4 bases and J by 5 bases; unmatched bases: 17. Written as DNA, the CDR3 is TGTGCCAGCAGCTCCCCAACGGGACAGGGGCCATCCCGACACAATGAGCAGTTCTTC. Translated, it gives CASSSPTGQGPSRHNEQFF.

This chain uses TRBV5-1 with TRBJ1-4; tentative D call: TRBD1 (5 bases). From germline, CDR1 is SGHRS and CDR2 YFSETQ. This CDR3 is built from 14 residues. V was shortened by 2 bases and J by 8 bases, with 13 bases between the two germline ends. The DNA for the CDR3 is TGCGCCAGCAGCTTCGGGGGGGAGAGAGAAAAACTGTTTTTT. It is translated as CASSFGGEREKLFF.

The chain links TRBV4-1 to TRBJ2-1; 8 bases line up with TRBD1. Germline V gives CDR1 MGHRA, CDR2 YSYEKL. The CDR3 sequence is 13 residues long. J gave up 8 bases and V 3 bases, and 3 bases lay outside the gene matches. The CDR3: CASSQQGADEQFF. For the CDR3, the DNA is TGCGCCAGCAGCCAGCAGGGGGCCGATGAGCAGTTCTTC.

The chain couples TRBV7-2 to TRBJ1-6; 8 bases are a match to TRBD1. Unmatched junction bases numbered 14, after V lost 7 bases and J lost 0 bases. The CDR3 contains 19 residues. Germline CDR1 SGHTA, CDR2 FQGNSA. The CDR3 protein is CASTRRATGEGSYNSPLHF. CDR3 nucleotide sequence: TGTGCCAGCACCAGAAGGGCGACAGGGGAAGGCTCCTATAATTCACCCCTCCACTTT.

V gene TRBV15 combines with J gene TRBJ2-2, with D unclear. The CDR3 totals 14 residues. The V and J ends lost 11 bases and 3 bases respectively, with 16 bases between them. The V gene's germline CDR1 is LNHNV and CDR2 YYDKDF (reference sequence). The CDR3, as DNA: TGTGCCTCCACTTGGCAGAACGACACCGGGGAGCTGTTTTTT. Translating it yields CASTWQNDTGELFF.

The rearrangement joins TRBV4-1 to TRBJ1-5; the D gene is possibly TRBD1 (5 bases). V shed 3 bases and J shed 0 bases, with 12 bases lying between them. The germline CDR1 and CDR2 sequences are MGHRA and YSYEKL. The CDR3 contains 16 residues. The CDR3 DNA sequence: TGCGCCAGCAGCCATCTGACAGAATCTAGCAATCAGCCCCAGCATTTT. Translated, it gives CASSHLTESSNQPQHF.

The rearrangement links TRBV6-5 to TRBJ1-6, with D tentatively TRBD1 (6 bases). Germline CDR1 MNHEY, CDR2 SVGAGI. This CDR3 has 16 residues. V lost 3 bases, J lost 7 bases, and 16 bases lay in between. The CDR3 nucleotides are TGTGCCAGCAGTTATGAACCCCAGGGGACCAATTCACCCCTCCACTTT. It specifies CASSYEPQGTNSPLHF.

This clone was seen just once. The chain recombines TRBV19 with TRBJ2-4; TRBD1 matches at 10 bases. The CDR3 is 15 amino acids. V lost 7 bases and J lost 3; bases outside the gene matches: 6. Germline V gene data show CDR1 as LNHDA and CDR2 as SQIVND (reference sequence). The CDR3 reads CASNGDRGGKNIQYF. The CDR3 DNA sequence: TGTGCCAGTAATGGGGACAGGGGAGGCAAAAACATTCAGTACTTC. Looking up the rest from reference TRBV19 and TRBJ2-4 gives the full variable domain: DGGITQSPKYLFRKEGQNVTLSCEQNLNHDAMYWYRQDPGQGLRLIYYSQIVNDFQKGDIAEGYSVSREKKESFPLTVTSAQKNPTAFYLCASNGDRGGKNIQYFGAGTRLSVL.

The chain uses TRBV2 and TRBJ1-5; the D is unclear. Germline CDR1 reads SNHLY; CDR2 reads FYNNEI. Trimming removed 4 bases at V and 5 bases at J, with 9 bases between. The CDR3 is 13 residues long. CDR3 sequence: CASSVRRDQPQHF. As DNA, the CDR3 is TGTGCCAGCAGTGTCCGGAGGGATCAGCCCCAGCATTTT.

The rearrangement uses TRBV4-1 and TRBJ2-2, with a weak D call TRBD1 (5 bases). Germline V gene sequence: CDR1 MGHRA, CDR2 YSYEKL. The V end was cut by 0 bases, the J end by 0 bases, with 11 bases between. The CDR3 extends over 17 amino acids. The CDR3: CASSQEKGRANTGELFF. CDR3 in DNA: TGCGCCAGCAGCCAAGAAAAGGGCAGGGCGAACACCGGGGAGCTGTTTTTT.

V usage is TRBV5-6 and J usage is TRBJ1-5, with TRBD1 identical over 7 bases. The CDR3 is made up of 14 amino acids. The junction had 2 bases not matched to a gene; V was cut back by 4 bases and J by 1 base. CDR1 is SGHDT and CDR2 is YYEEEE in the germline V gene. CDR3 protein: CASSRGQSNQPQHF. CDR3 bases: TGTGCCAGCAGCCGGGGACAGAGCAATCAGCCCCAGCATTTT.

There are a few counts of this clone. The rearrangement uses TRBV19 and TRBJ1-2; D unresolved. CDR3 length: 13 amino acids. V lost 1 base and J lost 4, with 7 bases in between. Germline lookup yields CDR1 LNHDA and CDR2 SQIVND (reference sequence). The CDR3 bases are TGTGCCAGTAGTATAGGCGGGAGCTATGGCTACACCTTC. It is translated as CASSIGGSYGYTF.

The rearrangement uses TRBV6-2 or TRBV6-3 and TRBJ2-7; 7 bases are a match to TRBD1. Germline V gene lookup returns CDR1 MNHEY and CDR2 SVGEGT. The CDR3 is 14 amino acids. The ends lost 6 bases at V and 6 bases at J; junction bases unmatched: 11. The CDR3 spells CASSDRAEVSEQYV. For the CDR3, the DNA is TGTGCCAGCAGCGACAGGGCTGAAGTCTCCGAGCAGTACGTC.

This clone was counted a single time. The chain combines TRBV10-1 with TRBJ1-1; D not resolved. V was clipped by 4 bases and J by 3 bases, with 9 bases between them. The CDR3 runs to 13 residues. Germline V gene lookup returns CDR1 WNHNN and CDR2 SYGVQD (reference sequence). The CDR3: CASSAGGYTEAFF. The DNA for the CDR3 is TGCGCCAGCAGTGCCGGCGGGTACACTGAAGCTTTCTTT.

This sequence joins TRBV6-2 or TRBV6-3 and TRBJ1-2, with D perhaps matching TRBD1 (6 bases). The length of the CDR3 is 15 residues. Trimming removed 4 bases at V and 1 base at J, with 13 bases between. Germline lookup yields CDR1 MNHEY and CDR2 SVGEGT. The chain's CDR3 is CASSSPDRSNYGYTF. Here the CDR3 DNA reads TGTGCCAGCAGTTCCCCCGACAGGAGTAACTATGGCTACACCTTC.

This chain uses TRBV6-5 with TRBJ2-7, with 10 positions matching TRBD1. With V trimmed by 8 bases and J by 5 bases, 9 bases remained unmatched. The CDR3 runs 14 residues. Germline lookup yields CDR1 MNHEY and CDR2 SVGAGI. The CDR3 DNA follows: TGTGCCAGCGAGCGGACAGGGGGAGGTAACGAGCAGTACTTC. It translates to CASERTGGGNEQYF.

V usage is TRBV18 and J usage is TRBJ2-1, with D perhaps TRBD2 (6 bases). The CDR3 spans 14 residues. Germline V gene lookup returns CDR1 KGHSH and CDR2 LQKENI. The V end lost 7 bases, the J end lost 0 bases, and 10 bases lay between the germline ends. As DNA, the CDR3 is TGTGCCAGCTTCCGGGACTCCTCCTACAATGAGCAGTTCTTC. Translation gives CASFRDSSYNEQFF.

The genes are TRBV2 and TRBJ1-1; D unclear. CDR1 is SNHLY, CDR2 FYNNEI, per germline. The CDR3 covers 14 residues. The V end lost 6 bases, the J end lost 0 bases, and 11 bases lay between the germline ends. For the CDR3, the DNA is TGTGCCAGCAGAAGAACAGTGATGAACACTGAAGCTTTCTTT. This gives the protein CASRRTVMNTEAFF.

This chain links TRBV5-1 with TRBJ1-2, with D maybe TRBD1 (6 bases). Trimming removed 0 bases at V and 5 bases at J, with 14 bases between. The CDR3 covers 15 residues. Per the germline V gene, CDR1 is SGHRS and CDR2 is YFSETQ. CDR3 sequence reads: CASSLEPGVHYGYTF. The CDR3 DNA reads TGCGCCAGCAGCTTGGAGCCAGGGGTTCATTATGGCTACACCTTC.

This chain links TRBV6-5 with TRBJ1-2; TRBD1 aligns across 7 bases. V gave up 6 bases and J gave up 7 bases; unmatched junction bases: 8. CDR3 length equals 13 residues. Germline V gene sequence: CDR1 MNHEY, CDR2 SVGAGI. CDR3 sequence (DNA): TGTGCCAGCAGCCTTGACAGGGCGGCTGGCTACACCTTC. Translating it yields CASSLDRAAGYTF.